The 9 T cell receptor beta chains reported below all come from one sample, sequenced in a study of a mutant IDH1 vaccine in newly diagnosed glioma (dated by TCRdb to the early 2020s). The time point label, as the study defines it: week 47, end of study. A 20-mer mutant IDH1 peptide at 300 micrograms in Montanide made up each vaccine dose, which was injected subcutaneously together with topical imiquimod. For these TCRs, the target antigens are not known. Library method: the immunoSEQ multiplex PCR assay. The clones in this table, taken by TCRdb from immuneACCESS, are in-frame only. Not every clone is retained; where verified, under half of the shortfall comes from an unresolved V gene, and the cause of the rest is unknown. This sample lists 90,000 to 100,000 clones; nearly 90% were detected once. 0.77% of the sample lies in the top ten. The material sequenced was PBMCs, taken from a glioma patient whose treatment included an IDH1 peptide vaccine. Receptors originate from a woman aged 45 to 65 with glioma.

This clone occurred a few times. This same CDR3 is encoded by further DNA sequences in the sample. The rearrangement links TRBV18 to TRBJ2-5, with D possibly being TRBD1 (5 bases). V was shortened by 2 bases and J by 1 base, with 5 bases between the two germline ends. The CDR3 length is 13 residues. Germline CDR1 is KGHSH and CDR2 is LQKENI. The CDR3 bases are TGTGCCAGCTCACCAGGGGCCCAAGAGACCCAGTACTTC. Translated, it gives CASSPGAQETQYF.

This sequence joins TRBV11-2 and TRBJ2-1; 7 positions match TRBD2. The CDR3 extends over 15 amino acids. V dropped 5 bases and J dropped 3; count of bases not matched to a gene: 7. The germline CDR1 and CDR2 sequences are SGHAT and FQNNGV. This CDR3 is CASSQSGKIYNEQFF. In nucleotides, the CDR3 is TGTGCCAGCAGCCAAAGCGGGAAGATCTACAATGAGCAGTTCTTC.

The rearrangement links TRBV11-3 to TRBJ2-1; tentative D call: TRBD2 (6 bases). The CDR3 sequence is 17 residues long. V dropped 5 bases and J dropped 0 bases, with 17 bases sitting between them. Germline V gene data show CDR1 as SGHNT and CDR2 as YENEEA. This CDR3 is CASSRTGTVSSYNEQFF. The CDR3, as DNA: TGTGCCAGCAGCCGGACGGGGACTGTGAGCTCCTACAATGAGCAGTTCTTC.

The V and J genes are TRBV5-1 and TRBJ2-1, with a tentative D call TRBD2 (6 bases). V was cut by 4 bases and J by 0 bases, with 17 bases left in between. The CDR3 totals 17 residues. The germline V gene has CDR1 SGHRS and CDR2 YFSETQ. The DNA for the CDR3 is TGCGCCAGCAGCATTGGGACTCTAGGGCGCTCCTACAATGAGCAGTTCTTC. Amino acid sequence: CASSIGTLGRSYNEQFF.

With respect to this clone: Other DNA variants within this sample encode the same CDR3. This CDR3 reads CASSRSYEQYF. The CDR3, as DNA: TGTGCCAGCAGCCGCTCCTACGAGCAGTACTTC. The V and J genes are TRBV28 and TRBJ2-7; D ambiguous. The germline V and J ends were trimmed by 6 bases and 0 bases, with 3 bases remaining between them. The CDR3 is 11 residues long. Germline CDR1 reads MDHEN; CDR2 reads SYDVKM.

The chain combines TRBV27 with TRBJ2-2; 8 nucleotides line up with TRBD1. Trimming removed 3 bases from V and 8 bases from J; junction bases left unmatched: 5. Germline assignment: CDR1 MNHEY and CDR2 SMNVEV (reference sequence). This CDR3 contains 14 residues. The DNA of the CDR3 is TGTGCCAGCAGTTTCTTCAGGGGGCTTGGGGAGCTGTTTTTT. Translation gives CASSFFRGLGELFF.

V gene TRBV6-1 combines with J gene TRBJ2-4; possible D gene TRBD2, 5 bases. The V and J ends lost 5 bases and 6 bases respectively, with 14 bases between them. Looked up from germline, CDR1 is MNHNS and CDR2 is SASEGT. The CDR3 is 14 amino acids. The CDR3, as DNA: TGTGCCAGCAGTTTTGATGGGGAGTTAAACATTCAGTACTTC. Its translation: CASSFDGELNIQYF.

This chain links TRBV5-1 with TRBJ2-3; D not resolved. V was shortened by 3 bases and J by 2 bases, with 10 bases between the two germline ends. Germline V CDR1 and CDR2: SGHRS, YFSETQ. The CDR3 has 14 amino acids. The CDR3 nucleotides are TGCGCCAGCAGCTGGCAGGATTCCACAGATACGCAGTATTTT. Protein: CASSWQDSTDTQYF.

The V and J genes are TRBV29-1 and TRBJ2-1, with 13 bases identical to TRBD2. Losses at the gene ends were 4 bases for V and 2 bases for J; bases not matched to a gene: 5. The germline V gene has CDR1 SQVTM and CDR2 ANQGSEA. The CDR3 runs to 16 residues. The CDR3 region is CSVATSGRATYNEQFF. The CDR3 DNA is TGCAGCGTTGCCACTAGCGGGAGGGCCACCTACAATGAGCAGTTCTTC.